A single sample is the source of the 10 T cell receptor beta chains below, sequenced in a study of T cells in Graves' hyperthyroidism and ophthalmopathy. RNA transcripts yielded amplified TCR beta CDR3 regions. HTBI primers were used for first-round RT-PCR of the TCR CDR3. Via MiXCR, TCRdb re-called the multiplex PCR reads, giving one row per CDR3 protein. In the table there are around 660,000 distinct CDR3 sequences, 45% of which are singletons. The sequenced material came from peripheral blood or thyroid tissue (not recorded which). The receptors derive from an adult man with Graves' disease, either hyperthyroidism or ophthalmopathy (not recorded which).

In nucleotides, the CDR3 is TGTGCCAGCAGCTACGGGATGACAGGAGTGGCCTACGAGCAGTACTTC. Translated, it gives CASSYGMTGVAYEQYF. The chain carries TRBV7-9 and TRBJ2-7, with D tentatively TRBD1 (6 bases). Per the germline V gene, CDR1 is SEHNR and CDR2 is FQNEAQ (reference sequence). Deletions cut 4 bases from V and 2 bases from J, with 18 bases between. The CDR3 sequence is 16 residues long.

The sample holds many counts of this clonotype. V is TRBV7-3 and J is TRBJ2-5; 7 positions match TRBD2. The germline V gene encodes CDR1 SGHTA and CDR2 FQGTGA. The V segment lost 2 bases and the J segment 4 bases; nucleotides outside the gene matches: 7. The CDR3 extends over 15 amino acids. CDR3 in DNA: TGTGCCAGCAGCTTAGCAGGGAGGGCGGTAGAGACCCAGTACTTC. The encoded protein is CASSLAGRAVETQYF.

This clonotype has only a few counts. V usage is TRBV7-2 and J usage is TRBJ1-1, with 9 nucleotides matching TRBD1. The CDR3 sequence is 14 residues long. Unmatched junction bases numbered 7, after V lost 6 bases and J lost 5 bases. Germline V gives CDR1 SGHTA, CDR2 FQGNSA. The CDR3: CASRAGTGRTEAFF. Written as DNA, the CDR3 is TGTGCCAGCAGGGCGGGGACAGGGCGGACTGAAGCTTTCTTT.

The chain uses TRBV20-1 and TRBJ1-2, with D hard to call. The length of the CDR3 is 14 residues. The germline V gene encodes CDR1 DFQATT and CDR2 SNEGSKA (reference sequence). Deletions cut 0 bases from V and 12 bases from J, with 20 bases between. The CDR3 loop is CSARDLISGSWNTF. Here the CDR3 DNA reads TGCAGTGCTAGAGATCTCATTAGCGGCAGCTGGAACACCTTC.

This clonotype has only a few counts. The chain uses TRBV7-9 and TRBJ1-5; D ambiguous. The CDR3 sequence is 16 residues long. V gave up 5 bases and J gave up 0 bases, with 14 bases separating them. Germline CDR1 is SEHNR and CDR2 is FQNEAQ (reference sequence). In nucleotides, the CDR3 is TGTGCCAGCAGCCCCTCGGGTGGAGTTAGCAATCAGCCCCAGCATTTT. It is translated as CASSPSGGVSNQPQHF.

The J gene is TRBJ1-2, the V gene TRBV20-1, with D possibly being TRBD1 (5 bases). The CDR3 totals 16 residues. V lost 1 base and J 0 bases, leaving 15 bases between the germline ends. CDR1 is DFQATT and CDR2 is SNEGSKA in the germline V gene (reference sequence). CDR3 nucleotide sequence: TGCAGTGCTAGAGTGGGGGTTACAGGTGCTAACTATGGCTACACCTTC. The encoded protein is CSARVGVTGANYGYTF.

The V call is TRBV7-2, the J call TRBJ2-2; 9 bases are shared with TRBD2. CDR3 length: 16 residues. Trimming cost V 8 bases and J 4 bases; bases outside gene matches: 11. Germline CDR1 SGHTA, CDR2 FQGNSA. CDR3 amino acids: CASFSPIAGATGELFF. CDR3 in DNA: TGTGCCAGCTTCTCCCCCATAGCGGGGGCCACCGGGGAGCTGTTTTTT.

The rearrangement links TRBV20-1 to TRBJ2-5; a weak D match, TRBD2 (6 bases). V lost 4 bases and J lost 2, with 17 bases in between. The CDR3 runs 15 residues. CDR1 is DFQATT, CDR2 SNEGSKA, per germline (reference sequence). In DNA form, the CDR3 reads TGCAGTGCTAAAAGACCTGGGACTTCGCAAGAGACCCAGTACTTC. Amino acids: CSAKRPGTSQETQYF.

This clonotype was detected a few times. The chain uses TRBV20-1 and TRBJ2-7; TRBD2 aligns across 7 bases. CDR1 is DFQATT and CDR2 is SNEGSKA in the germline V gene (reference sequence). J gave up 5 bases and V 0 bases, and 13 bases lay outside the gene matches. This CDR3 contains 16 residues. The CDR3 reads CSARDPLRGSNHEQYF. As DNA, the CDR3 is TGCAGTGCTAGAGATCCCCTTCGCGGGAGTAATCACGAGCAGTACTTC.

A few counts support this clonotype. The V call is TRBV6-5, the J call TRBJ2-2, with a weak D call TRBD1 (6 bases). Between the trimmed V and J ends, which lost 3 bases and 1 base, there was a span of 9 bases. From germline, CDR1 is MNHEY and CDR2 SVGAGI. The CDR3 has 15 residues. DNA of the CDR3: TGTGCCAGCAGTTATAAGGACAGGAACACCGGGGAGCTGTTTTTT. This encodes CASSYKDRNTGELFF.